The source of this T cell receptor (beta chain) is a study of blood T cell repertoires in COVID-19. Study details: Cohort 3 donors were reported recovered after two negative PCRs, clearance, or symptom resolution.

V shed 3 bases and J 4 bases; nucleotides not matched to a gene: 5. Looked up from germline, CDR1 is KGHSH and CDR2 is LQKENI. The length of the CDR3 is 14 residues. Assay used: immunoSEQ multiplex PCR; TCRdb lists only in-frame clones, some missing. The repertoire has around 140,000 clones, about 87% of them found once; the top ten carry roughly 3.8%. The rearrangement joins TRBV18 to TRBJ2-7; TRBD1 agrees at 8 bases. The sequenced sample was PBMCs or T cells enriched from blood (not recorded which). The clonotype comes from a man over 45 in a cohort exposed to, infected with or recovered from COVID-19 (not recorded which). The DNA for the CDR3 is TGTGCCAGCTCACCCGCCGGACAGGGTTACGAGCAGTACTTC. Residues: CASSPAGQGYEQYF.